One sample yielded the 4 T cell receptor beta chains listed below, sequenced in a study (dated by TCRdb to the mid-2010s). Receptor amplification or capture employed RT-PCR. TCRdb records Illumina MiSeq as the sequencer. The public reads were run again by TCRdb, first through fastp at Q25 and then through MiXCR, and only productive beta chains were kept. Merged by CDR3 protein, the rows form single entries marked with the most common genes and DNA. The sample records 650,000 to 800,000 distinct CDR3 sequences, 13% to 15% of which are singletons. The top ten clones comprise 3.6% of the sample. The sequencing sample was made of memory CD4+ T cells from blood. The receptors here all came from a female donor in good health, serving as a healthy control.

This clonotype was seen a handful of times. CDR3 coding DNA: TGCGCCAGCAGCTTACAACAGGAGGCCCCCAAGTATTTT. The encoded protein is CASSLQQEAPKYF. J is TRBJ2-3 and V is TRBV5-1, with D perhaps matching TRBD1 or TRBD2 (5 bases each). The CDR3 contains 13 residues. V lost 2 bases and J 13 bases, leaving 17 bases between the germline ends. Germline V gene data show CDR1 as SGHRS and CDR2 as YFSETQ.

V gene TRBV2 combines with J gene TRBJ1-1; TRBD1 might be the D (6 bases). The CDR3 consists of 13 residues. Germline lookup yields CDR1 SNHLY and CDR2 FYNNEI. V lost 7 bases to trimming and J lost 0 bases, with 9 bases between them. This chain's CDR3 is CASIRTVNTEAFF. In DNA form, the CDR3 reads TGTGCCAGCATAAGGACAGTGAACACTGAAGCTTTCTTT.

This clonotype was found many times. The V call is TRBV12-3 or TRBV12-4, the J call TRBJ2-3; 8 bases line up with TRBD2. The CDR3 has 16 amino acids. The trim removed 3 bases at V and 5 bases at J, leaving 10 bases unmatched. CDR3 loop: CASSLVLAGPIDTQYF. The CDR3 DNA is TGTGCCAGCAGTTTGGTATTAGCGGGACCCATAGATACGCAGTATTTT.

At least ten counts were recorded for this clonotype. V usage is TRBV20-1 and J usage is TRBJ2-7; TRBD2 matches 7 bases. V lost 3 bases and J lost 4; bases outside the gene matches: 6. The CDR3 sequence is 13 residues long. The germline CDR1 and CDR2 sequences are DFQATT and SNEGSKA (reference sequence). The CDR3 is CSASSLAAYEQYF. CDR3 coding DNA: TGCAGTGCTAGCTCTCTAGCGGCTTACGAGCAGTACTTC.